These T cell receptor beta chains were read from a single sample in a study of metastatic and nonmetastatic thyroid tumors. TCRdb redid the clone calls on the PCR reads using MiXCR. Of 22,000 or so clones in the sample, approximately 40% were seen once. Sample: blood. The receptors derive from a male donor with papillary thyroid cancer or a benign thyroid nodule (not recorded which). Some clones in this sample may be carry-over from other donors' samples. Each CDR3 is given with its conserved first and last residue. Each record gives: D gene, V gene, clone size, J gene, CDR3 protein, CDR3 DNA. The D gene is left open where the match is weak. Clone sizes are given selectively: once, few, many, or a class where the clone is expanded.

D: NA
V: TRBV4-2
size: medium-sized
J: TRBJ2-3
CDR3: CASSQVPHTQYF
DNA: TGTGCCAGCAGCCAAGTTCCCCATACGCAGTATTTT

D: NA
V: TRBV5-1
size: once
J: TRBJ2-1
CDR3: CASSLTVEANEQFF
DNA: TGCGCCAGCAGCTTGACCGTCGAGGCTAATGAGCAGTTCTTC

D: NA
V: TRBV28
size: NA
J: TRBJ1-5
CDR3: CASSSGEGSYQPQHF
DNA: TGTGCCAGCAGTTCAGGGGAGGGGAGCTATCAGCCCCAGCATTTT

D: NA
V: TRBV6-7
size: few
J: TRBJ1-2
CDR3: CASSYPKLEPGYTF
DNA: TGTGCCAGCAGTTACCCGAAACTAGAGCCTGGCTACACCTTC

D: TRBD1
V: TRBV20-1
size: NA
J: TRBJ2-7
CDR3: CSAPPTGTGATYEQYF
DNA: TGCAGTGCCCCGCCAACCGGGACAGGGGCGACCTACGAGCAGTACTTC

D: NA
V: TRBV28
size: few
J: TRBJ2-5
CDR3: CASSFSGAGTQETQYF
DNA: TGTGCCAGCAGTTTTTCTGGGGCGGGGACACAAGAGACCCAGTACTTC

D: NA
V: TRBV6-4
size: many
J: TRBJ2-7
CDR3: CASSYEQYF
DNA: TGTGCCAGCTCCTACGAGCAGTACTTC

D: TRBD2
V: TRBV6-2/TRBV6-3
size: medium-sized
J: TRBJ2-2
CDR3: CASSYGGRAIGELFF
DNA: TGTGCCAGCAGTTACGGCGGGAGGGCCATCGGGGAGCTGTTTTTT

D: TRBD2
V: TRBV11-3
size: once
J: TRBJ2-3
CDR3: CASSLALAGEEFGADTQYF
DNA: TGTGCCAGCAGCTTAGCTCTAGCGGGAGAGGAATTCGGGGCAGATACGCAGTATTTT

D: NA
V: TRBV6-2/TRBV6-3
size: few
J: TRBJ2-5
CDR3: CASVDSQETQYF
DNA: TGTGCCAGCGTAGACAGTCAAGAGACCCAGTACTTC

D: NA
V: TRBV9
size: medium-sized
J: TRBJ2-3
CDR3: CASSGEGGPTETDTQYF
DNA: TGTGCCAGCAGCGGCGAGGGGGGACCAACAGAAACCGATACGCAGTATTTT

D: NA
V: TRBV18
size: many
J: TRBJ1-3
CDR3: CASSPQFGASGNTIYF
DNA: TGTGCCAGCTCACCACAATTCGGGGCCTCTGGAAACACCATATATTTT

D: TRBD2
V: TRBV6-5
size: NA
J: TRBJ2-7
CDR3: CASSYSGAGRDEQYF
DNA: TGTGCCAGCAGTTACTCAGGTGCGGGGAGGGACGAGCAGTACTTC

D: NA
V: TRBV12-3/TRBV12-4
size: few
J: TRBJ2-7
CDR3: CASSLTGGVPYEQYF
DNA: TGTGCCAGCAGTTTAACAGGGGGGGTGCCCTACGAGCAGTACTTC

D: TRBD1
V: TRBV19
size: NA
J: TRBJ2-7
CDR3: CATESGTGSYEQYF
DNA: TGTGCCACCGAGTCCGGGACAGGGTCCTACGAGCAGTACTTC

D: TRBD1
V: TRBV6-1
size: few
J: TRBJ1-3
CDR3: CASSEQEQGANTIYF
DNA: TGTGCCAGCAGTGAGCAGGAGCAGGGGGCTAACACCATATATTTT

D: NA
V: TRBV6-1
size: NA
J: TRBJ1-2
CDR3: CASSEASEGSYGYTF
DNA: TGTGCCAGCAGTGAAGCATCGGAGGGTTCCTATGGCTACACCTTC

D: TRBD1
V: TRBV19
size: NA
J: TRBJ1-3
CDR3: CASSTSGQDPRSGNTIYF
DNA: TGTGCCAGTAGTACCTCTGGACAGGACCCCCGCTCTGGAAACACCATATATTTT

D: TRBD2
V: TRBV20-1
size: NA
J: TRBJ2-7
CDR3: CSAEEGSSGSYYEQYF
DNA: TGCAGTGCTGAGGAGGGGTCTAGCGGGAGTTACTACGAGCAGTACTTC

D: TRBD2
V: TRBV6-4
size: few
J: TRBJ2-1
CDR3: CASSDESGRANEQFF
DNA: TGTGCCAGCAGTGACGAAAGCGGGAGGGCCAATGAGCAGTTCTTC

D: TRBD2
V: TRBV5-1
size: medium-sized
J: TRBJ2-7
CDR3: CASRATSASSYEQYF
DNA: TGCGCCAGCAGGGCAACTAGCGCCAGTTCTTACGAGCAGTACTTC

D: NA
V: TRBV5-1
size: NA
J: TRBJ2-7
CDR3: CASSLMDFYEQYF
DNA: TGCGCCAGCAGCTTGATGGACTTCTACGAGCAGTACTTC

D: NA
V: TRBV28
size: few
J: TRBJ2-7
CDR3: CASARASSHEQYF
DNA: TGTGCCAGCGCCCGTGCGAGTTCCCACGAGCAGTACTTC